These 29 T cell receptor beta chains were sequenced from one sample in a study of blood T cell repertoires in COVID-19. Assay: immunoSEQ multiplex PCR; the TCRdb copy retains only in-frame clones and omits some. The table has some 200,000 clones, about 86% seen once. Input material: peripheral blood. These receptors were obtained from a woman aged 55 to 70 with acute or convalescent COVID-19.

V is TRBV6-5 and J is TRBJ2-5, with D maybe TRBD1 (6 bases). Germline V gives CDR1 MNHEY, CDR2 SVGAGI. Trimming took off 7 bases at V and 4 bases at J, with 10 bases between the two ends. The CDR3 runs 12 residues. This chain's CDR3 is CASTMDRETQYF. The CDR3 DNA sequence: TGTGCCAGCACCATGGACAGAGAGACCCAGTACTTC.

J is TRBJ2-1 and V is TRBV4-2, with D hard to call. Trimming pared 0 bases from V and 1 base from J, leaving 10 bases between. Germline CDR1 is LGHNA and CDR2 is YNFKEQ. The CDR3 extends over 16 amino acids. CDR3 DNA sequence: TGTGCCAGCAGCCAAGATGTTAGCCATTCCTACAATGAGCAGTTCTTC. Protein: CASSQDVSHSYNEQFF.

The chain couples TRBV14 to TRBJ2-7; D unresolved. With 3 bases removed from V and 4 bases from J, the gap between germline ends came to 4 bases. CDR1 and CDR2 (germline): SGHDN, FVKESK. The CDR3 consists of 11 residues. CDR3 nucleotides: TGTGCCAGCAGCCACCTTTACGAGCAGTACTTC. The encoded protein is CASSHLYEQYF. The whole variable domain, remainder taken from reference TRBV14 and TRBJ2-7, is EAGVTQFPSHSVIEKGQTVTLRCDPISGHDNLYWYRRVMGKEIKFLLHFVKESKQDESGMPNNRFLAERTGGTYSTLKVQPAELEDSGVYFCASSHLYEQYFGPGTRLTVT.

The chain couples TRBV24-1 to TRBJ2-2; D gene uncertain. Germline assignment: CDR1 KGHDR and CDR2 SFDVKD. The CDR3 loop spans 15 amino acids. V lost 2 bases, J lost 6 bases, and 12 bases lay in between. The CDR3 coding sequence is TGTGCCACCAGTGATTCCTCGCGGTATCCCGGGGAGCTGTTTTTT. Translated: CATSDSSRYPGELFF.

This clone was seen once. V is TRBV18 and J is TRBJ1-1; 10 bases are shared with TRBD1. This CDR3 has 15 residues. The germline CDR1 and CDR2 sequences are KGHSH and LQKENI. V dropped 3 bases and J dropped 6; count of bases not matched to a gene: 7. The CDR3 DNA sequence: TGTGCCAGCTCACCTCCAGGACAGGGGGTCTCTGAAGCTTTCTTT. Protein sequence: CASSPPGQGVSEAFF.

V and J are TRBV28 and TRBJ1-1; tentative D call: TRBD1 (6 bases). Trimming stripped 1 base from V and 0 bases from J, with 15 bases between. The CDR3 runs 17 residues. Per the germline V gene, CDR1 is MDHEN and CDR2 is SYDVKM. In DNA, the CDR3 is TGTGCCAGCAGTTTATACTCCCCGACAGGAATGAACACTGAAGCTTTCTTT. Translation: CASSLYSPTGMNTEAFF.

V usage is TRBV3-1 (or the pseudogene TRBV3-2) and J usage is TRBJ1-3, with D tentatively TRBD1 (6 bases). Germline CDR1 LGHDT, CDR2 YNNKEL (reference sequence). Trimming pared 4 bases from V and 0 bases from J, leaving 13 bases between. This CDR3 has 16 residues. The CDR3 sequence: CASSLQGPSSGNTIYF. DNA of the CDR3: TGTGCCAGCAGCCTACAGGGCCCTTCCTCTGGAAACACCATATATTTT.

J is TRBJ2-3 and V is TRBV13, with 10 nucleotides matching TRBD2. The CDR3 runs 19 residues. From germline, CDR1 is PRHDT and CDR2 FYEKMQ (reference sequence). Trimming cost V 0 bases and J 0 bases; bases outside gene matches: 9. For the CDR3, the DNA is TGTGCCAGCAGCTTAGGGGGACCCCCTAGCGGGGGAAGCACAGATACGCAGTATTTT. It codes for CASSLGGPPSGGSTDTQYF.

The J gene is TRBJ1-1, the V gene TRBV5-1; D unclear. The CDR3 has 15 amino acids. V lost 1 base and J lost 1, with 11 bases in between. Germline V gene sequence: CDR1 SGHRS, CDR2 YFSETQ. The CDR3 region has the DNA TGCGCCAGCAGCTTGACGTACAGTGAGAACACTGAAGCTTTCTTT. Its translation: CASSLTYSENTEAFF.

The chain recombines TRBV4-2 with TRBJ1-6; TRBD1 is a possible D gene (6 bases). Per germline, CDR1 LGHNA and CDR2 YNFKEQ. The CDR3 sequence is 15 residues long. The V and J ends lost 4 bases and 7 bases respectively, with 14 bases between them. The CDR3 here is CASSLRGAENSPLHF. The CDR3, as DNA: TGTGCCAGCAGCCTGCGGGGGGCTGAGAATTCACCCCTCCACTTT.

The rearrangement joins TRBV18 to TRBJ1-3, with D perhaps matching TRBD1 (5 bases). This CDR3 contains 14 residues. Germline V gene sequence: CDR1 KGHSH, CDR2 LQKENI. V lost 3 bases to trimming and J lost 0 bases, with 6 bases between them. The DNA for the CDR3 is TGTGCCAGCTCACCGGGGGGCTCTGGAAACACCATATATTTT. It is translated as CASSPGGSGNTIYF. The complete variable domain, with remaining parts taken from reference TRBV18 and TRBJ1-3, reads NAGVMQNPRHLVRRRGQEARLRCSPMKGHSHVYWYRQLPEEGLKFMVYLQKENIIDESGMPKERFSAEFPKEGPSILRIQQVVRGDSAAYFCASSPGGSGNTIYFGEGSWLTVV.

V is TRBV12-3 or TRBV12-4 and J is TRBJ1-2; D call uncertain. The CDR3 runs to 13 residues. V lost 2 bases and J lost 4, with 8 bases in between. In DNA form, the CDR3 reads TGTGCCAGCAGTTTAACGACGGGCTATGGCTACACCTTC. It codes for CASSLTTGYGYTF.

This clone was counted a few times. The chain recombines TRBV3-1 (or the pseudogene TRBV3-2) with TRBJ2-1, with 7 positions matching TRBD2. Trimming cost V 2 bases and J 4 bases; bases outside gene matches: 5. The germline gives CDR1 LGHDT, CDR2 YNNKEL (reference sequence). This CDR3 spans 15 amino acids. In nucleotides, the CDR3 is TGTGCCAGCAGCCAATTCGCGGGGGTGTACAATGAGCAGTTCTTC. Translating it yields CASSQFAGVYNEQFF.

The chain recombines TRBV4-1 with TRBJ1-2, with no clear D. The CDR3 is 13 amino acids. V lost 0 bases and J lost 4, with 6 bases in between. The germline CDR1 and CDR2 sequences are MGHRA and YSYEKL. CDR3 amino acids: CASSQDGSYGYTF. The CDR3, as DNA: TGCGCCAGCAGCCAAGACGGTTCCTATGGCTACACCTTC.

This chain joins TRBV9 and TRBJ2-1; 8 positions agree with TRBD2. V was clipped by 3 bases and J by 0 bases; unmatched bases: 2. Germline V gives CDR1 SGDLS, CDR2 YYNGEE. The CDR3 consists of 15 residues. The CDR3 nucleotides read TGTGCCAGCAGCGACCGGGGGGGCTCCTACAATGAGCAGTTCTTC. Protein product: CASSDRGGSYNEQFF.

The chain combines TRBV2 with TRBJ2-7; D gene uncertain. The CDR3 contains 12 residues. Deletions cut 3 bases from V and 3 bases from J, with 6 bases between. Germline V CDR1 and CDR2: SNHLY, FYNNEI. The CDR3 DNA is TGTGCCAGCAGTGATGTTTACTACGAGCAGTACTTC. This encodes CASSDVYYEQYF.

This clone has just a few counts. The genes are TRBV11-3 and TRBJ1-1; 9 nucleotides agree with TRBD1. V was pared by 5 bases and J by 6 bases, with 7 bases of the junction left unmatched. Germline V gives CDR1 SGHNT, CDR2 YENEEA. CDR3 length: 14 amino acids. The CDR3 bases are TGTGCCAGCAGCACCTCGGGACAGGGAGCTGAAGCTTTCTTT. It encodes CASSTSGQGAEAFF.

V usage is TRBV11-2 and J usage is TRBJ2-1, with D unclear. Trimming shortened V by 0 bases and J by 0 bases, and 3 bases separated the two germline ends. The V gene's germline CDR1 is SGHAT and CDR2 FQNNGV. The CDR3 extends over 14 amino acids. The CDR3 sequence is CASSLESSYNEQFF. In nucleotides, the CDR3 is TGTGCCAGCAGCTTAGAGAGCTCCTACAATGAGCAGTTCTTC.

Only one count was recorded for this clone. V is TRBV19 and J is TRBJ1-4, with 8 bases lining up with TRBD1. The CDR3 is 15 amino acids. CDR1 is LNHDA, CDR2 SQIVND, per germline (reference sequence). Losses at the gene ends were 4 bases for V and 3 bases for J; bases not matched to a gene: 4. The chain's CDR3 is CASSSRGLANEKLFF. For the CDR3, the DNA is TGTGCCAGTAGTAGCAGGGGGCTGGCTAATGAAAAACTGTTTTTT.

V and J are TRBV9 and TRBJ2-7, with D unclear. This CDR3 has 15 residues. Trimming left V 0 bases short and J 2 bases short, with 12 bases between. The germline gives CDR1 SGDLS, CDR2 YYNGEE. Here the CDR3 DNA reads TGTGCCAGCAGCGTAGATCACAGCCTTGCCTACGAGCAGTACTTC. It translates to CASSVDHSLAYEQYF.

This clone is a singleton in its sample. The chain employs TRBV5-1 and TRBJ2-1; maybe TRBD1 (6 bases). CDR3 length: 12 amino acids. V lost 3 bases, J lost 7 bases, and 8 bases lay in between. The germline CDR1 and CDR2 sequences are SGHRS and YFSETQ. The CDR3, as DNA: TGCGCCAGCAGCTCGACAGGTAATGAGCAGTTCTTC. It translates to CASSSTGNEQFF.

The CDR3 DNA is TGCGCCAGCAGCCACCCCCGACAGGCTGGAAACACCATATATTTT. This encodes CASSHPRQAGNTIYF. The chain is built from TRBV4-1 and TRBJ1-3; tentative D call: TRBD1 (6 bases). Germline V gene data show CDR1 as MGHRA and CDR2 as YSYEKL. The CDR3 runs 15 residues. V lost 3 bases and J 2 bases, leaving 11 bases between the germline ends.

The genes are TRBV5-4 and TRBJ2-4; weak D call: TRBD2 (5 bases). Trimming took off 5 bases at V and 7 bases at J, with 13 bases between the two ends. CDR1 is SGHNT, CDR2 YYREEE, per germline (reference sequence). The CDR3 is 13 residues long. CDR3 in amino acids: CASRPGLSNIQYF. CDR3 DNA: TGTGCCAGCAGACCCGGACTTAGCAACATTCAGTACTTC.

The DNA for the CDR3 is TGTGCCACCAGTGATTTGCGCGGGGGAGTCGGTGAGCAGTTCTTC. The encoded protein is CATSDLRGGVGEQFF. This chain uses TRBV24-1 with TRBJ2-1; 7 bases match TRBD2. Germline assignment: CDR1 KGHDR and CDR2 SFDVKD. The CDR3 is 15 residues long. J gave up 9 bases and V 0 bases, and 7 bases lay outside the gene matches.

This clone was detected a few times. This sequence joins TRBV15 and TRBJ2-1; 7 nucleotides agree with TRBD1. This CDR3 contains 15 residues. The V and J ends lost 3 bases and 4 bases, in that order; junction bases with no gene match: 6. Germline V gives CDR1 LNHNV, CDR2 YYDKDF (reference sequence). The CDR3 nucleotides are TGTGCCACCAGCAGCGTACCGGGACAGTACAATGAGCAGTTCTTC. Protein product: CATSSVPGQYNEQFF. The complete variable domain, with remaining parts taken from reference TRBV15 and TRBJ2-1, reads DAMVIQNPRYQVTQFGKPVTLSCSQTLNHNVMYWYQQKSSQAPKLLFHYYDKDFNNEADTPDNFQSRRPNTSFCFLDIRSPGLGDTAMYLCATSSVPGQYNEQFFGPGTRLTVL.

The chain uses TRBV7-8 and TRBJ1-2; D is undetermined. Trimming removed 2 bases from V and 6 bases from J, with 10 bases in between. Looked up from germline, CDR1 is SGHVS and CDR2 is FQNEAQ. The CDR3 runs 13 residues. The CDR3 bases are TGTGCCAGCAGCTTAATGAGGGAGAATGGCTACACCTTC. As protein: CASSLMRENGYTF.

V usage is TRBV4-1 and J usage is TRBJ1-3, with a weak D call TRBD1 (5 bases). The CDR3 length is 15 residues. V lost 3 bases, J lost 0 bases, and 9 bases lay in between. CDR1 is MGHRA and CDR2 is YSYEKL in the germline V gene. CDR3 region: CASSQGLNSGNTIYF. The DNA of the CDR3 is TGCGCCAGCAGCCAGGGACTGAACTCTGGAAACACCATATATTTT.

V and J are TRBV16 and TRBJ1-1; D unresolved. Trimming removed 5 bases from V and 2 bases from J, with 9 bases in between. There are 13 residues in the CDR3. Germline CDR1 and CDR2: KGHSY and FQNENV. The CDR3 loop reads CASSSQFNTEAFF. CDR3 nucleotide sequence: TGTGCCAGCAGCTCCCAATTCAACACTGAAGCTTTCTTT.

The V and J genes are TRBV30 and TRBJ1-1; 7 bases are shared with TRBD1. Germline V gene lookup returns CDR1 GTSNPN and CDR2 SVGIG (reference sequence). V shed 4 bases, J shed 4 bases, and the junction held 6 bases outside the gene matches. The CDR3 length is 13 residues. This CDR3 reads CAWTVTGSTEAFF. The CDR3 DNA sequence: TGTGCCTGGACCGTGACAGGGAGCACTGAAGCTTTCTTT. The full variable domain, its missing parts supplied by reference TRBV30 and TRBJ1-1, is SQTIHQWPATLVQPVGSPLSLECTVEGTSNPNLYWYRQAAGRGLQLLFYSVGIGQISSEVPQNLSASRPQDRQFILSSKKLLLSDSGFYLCAWTVTGSTEAFFGQGTRLTVV.